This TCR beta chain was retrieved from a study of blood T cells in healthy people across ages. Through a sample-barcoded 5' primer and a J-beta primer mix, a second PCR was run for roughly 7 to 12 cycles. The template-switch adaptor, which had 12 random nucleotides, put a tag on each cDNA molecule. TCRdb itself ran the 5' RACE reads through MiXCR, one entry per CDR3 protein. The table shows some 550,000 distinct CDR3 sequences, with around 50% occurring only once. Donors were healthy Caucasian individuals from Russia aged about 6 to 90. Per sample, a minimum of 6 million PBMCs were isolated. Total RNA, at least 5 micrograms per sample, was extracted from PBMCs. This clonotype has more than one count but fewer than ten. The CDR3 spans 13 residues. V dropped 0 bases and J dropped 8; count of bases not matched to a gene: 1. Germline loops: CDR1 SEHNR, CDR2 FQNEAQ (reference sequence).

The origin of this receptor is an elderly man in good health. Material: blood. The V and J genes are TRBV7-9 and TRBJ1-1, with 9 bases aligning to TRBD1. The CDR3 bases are TGTGCCAGCAGCTTAGCGGGGACAGGGGAAGCTTTCTTT. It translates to CASSLAGTGEAFF. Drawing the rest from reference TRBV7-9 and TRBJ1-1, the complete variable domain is DTGVSQNPRHKITKRGQNVTFRCDPISEHNRLYWYRQTLGQGPEFLTYFQNEAQLEKSRLLSDRFSAERPKGSFSTLEIQRTEQGDSAMYLCASSLAGTGEAFFGQGTRLTVV.